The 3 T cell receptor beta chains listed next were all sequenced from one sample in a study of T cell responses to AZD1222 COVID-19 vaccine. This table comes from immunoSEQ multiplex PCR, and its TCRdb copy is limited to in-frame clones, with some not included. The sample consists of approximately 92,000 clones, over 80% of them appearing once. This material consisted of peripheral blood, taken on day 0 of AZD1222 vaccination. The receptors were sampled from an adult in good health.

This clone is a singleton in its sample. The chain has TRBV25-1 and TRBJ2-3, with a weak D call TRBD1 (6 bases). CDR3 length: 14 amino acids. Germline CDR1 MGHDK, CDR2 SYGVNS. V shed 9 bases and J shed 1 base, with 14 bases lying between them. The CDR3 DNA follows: TGTGCCAGTAGCGTTCCAGGGGGCACAGATACGCAGTATTTT. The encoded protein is CASSVPGGTDTQYF.

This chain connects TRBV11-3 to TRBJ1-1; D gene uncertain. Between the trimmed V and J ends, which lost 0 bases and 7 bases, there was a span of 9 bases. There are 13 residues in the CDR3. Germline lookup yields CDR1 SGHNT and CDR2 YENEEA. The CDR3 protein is CASSLETGNEAFF. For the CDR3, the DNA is TGTGCCAGCAGCTTAGAGACGGGGAATGAAGCTTTCTTT.

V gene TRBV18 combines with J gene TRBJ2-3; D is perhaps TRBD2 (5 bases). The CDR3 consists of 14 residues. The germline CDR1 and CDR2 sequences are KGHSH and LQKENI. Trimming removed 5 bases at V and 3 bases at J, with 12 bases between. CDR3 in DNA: TGTGCCAGCTCAATTGACCTAGCAACAGATACGCAGTATTTT. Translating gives CASSIDLATDTQYF.